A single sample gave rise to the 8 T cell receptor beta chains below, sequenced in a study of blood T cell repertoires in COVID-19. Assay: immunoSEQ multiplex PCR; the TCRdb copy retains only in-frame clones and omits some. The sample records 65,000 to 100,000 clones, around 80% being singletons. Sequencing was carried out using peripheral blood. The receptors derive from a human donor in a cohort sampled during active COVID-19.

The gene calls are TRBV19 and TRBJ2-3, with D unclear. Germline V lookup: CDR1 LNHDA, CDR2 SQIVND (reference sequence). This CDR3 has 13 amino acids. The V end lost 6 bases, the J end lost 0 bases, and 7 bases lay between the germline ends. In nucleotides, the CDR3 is TGTGCCAGTAGGGAGCTCAGCACAGATACGCAGTATTTT. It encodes CASRELSTDTQYF.

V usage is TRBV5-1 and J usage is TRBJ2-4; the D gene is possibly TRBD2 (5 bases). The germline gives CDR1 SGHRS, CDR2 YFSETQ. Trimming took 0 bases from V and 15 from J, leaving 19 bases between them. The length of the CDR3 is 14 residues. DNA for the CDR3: TGCGCCAGCAGCTTGGAGGAGGTTTCTAACTCTTGGTACTTC. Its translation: CASSLEEVSNSWYF.

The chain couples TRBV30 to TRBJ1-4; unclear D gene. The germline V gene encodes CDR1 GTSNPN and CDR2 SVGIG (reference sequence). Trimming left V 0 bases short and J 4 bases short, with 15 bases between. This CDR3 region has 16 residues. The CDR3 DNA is TGTGCCTGGAGTGTCTCGGAACGGGGATTTAATGAAAAACTGTTTTTT. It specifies CAWSVSERGFNEKLFF.

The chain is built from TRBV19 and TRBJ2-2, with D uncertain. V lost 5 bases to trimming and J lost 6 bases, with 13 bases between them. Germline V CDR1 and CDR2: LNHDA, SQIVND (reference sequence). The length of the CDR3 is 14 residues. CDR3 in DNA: TGTGCCAGTAGTTCCCGGGTTTCCGCCGGGGAGCTGTTTTTT. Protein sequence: CASSSRVSAGELFF.

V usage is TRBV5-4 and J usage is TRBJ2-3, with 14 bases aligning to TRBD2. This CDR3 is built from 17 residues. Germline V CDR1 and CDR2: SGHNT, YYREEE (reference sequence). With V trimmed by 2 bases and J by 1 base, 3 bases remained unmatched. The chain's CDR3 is CASSFGLAGGRTDTQYF. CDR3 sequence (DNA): TGTGCCAGCAGCTTCGGACTAGCGGGGGGTCGCACAGATACGCAGTATTTT. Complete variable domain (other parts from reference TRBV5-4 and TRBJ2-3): ETGVTQSPTHLIKTRGQQVTLRCSSQSGHNTVSWYQQALGQGPQFIFQYYREEENGRGNFPPRFSGLQFPNYSSELNVNALELDDSALYLCASSFGLAGGRTDTQYFGPGTRLTVL.

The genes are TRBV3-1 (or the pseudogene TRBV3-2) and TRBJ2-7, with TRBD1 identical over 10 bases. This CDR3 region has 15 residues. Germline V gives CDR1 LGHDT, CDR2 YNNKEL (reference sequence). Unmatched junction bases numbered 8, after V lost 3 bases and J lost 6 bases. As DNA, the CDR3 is TGTGCCAGCAGCCACCGGGACAGGGGCGCATCCGAGCAGTACTTC. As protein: CASSHRDRGASEQYF.

CDR3 loop: CAISEIEQVNTEAFF. The CDR3 bases are TGTGCCATCAGTGAGATAGAGCAGGTTAACACTGAAGCTTTCTTT. This chain joins TRBV10-3 and TRBJ1-1; D ambiguous. Germline loops: CDR1 ENHRY, CDR2 SYGVKD. The V gene lost 2 bases and the J gene lost 2 bases, with 12 bases spanning the gap. CDR3 length: 15 amino acids.

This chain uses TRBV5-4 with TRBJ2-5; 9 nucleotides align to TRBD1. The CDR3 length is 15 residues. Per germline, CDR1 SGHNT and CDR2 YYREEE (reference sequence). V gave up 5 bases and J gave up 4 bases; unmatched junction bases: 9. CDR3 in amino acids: CASRAGTGLGETQYF. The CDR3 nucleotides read TGTGCCAGCAGGGCCGGGACAGGGTTGGGAGAGACCCAGTACTTC.